Below, 9 T cell receptor beta chains from the same sample are listed, as sequenced in a study of vaccination and CD4 T cells after COVID-19. Treatment reported: approximately 9-day PBMC culture with coronavirus spike peptide pools or control peptides (ViraFEST assay). Oncomine TCR Beta short-read sequencing was applied to DNA from cultured CD4+ T cells. TCRdb recomputed calls from the PCR reads with MiXCR, one row per CDR3 protein. Here the sample spans 15,000 or so distinct CDR3 sequences, 21% being singletons. Antigen specificity for these receptors is unknown. The sequenced sample was CD4+ T cells from blood, cultured in vitro, obtained before SARS-CoV-2 vaccination. These receptors all stem from a human donor who received a COVID-19 vaccine.

This CDR3 reads CARLRDQETQYF. The CDR3 DNA reads as TGCGCCAGACTCCGAGACCAAGAGACCCAGTACTTC. V and J are TRBV10-1 and TRBJ2-5; D gene uncertain. Deletions cut 9 bases from V and 0 bases from J, with 8 bases between. Per the germline V gene, CDR1 is WNHNN and CDR2 is SYGVQD (reference sequence). The CDR3 is made up of 12 amino acids.

The rearrangement joins TRBV5-1 to TRBJ1-1; D unresolved. The CDR3 runs 15 residues. Per the germline V gene, CDR1 is SGHRS and CDR2 is YFSETQ. V shed 4 bases and J shed 0 bases, with 13 bases lying between them. This chain's CDR3 is CASSPVTSMNTEAFF. CDR3 in DNA: TGCGCCAGCAGCCCCGTCACCTCTATGAACACTGAAGCTTTCTTT. Based on the CDR3 plus reference TRBV5-1 and TRBJ1-1, the full variable domain is KAGVTQTPRYLIKTRGQQVTLSCSPISGHRSVSWYQQTPGQGLQFLFEYFSETQRNKGNFPGRFSGRQFSNSRSEMNVSTLELGDSALYLCASSPVTSMNTEAFFGQGTRLTVV.

This clonotype came up a few times. V gene TRBV6-1 combines with J gene TRBJ1-6; a weak D match, TRBD1 (5 bases). V was trimmed by 6 bases and J by 8 bases, leaving 14 bases between them. From germline, CDR1 is MNHNS and CDR2 SASEGT. The CDR3 has 14 amino acids. The CDR3 loop reads CASRDDSYYSPLHF. Here the CDR3 DNA reads TGTGCCAGCAGGGACGACAGTTATTATTCACCCCTCCACTTT.

This chain joins TRBV11-2 and TRBJ1-2; TRBD1 might be the D (6 bases). Germline CDR1 SGHAT, CDR2 FQNNGV. This CDR3 has 16 residues. V was trimmed by 6 bases and J by 2 bases, leaving 19 bases between them. The CDR3 DNA reads as TGTGCCAGCAGACCGACCCCTGGCAGGGGAAACTATGGCTACACCTTC. Its translation: CASRPTPGRGNYGYTF.

A note on this clonotype: Compared with germline, one end of the junction differs, possibly owing to a read error. The chain employs TRBV7-9 and TRBJ2-3; TRBD1 matches 9 bases. The CDR3 totals 12 residues. Germline V CDR1 and CDR2: SEHNR, FQNEAQ (reference sequence). CDR3 coding DNA: TGTGCCAGCAGCCGGACAGGGGCCCCGGGAAATTTT. Translated: CASSRTGAPGNF.

This clonotype was recorded a few times. The rearrangement uses TRBV19 and TRBJ1-2; D not certain. The germline V and J ends were trimmed by 3 bases and 0 bases, with 23 bases remaining between them. The CDR3 sequence is 19 residues long. CDR1 is LNHDA and CDR2 is SQIVND in the germline V gene (reference sequence). DNA for the CDR3: TGTGCCAGTAGTATCGTCACCCGAGGCGGTTTTTCAGCTAACTATGGCTACACCTTC. Translating gives CASSIVTRGGFSANYGYTF.

A few counts support this clonotype. The V gene is TRBV6-2 or TRBV6-3, the J gene TRBJ2-7, with D hard to call. CDR3 size: 11 residues. Germline V gives CDR1 MNHEY, CDR2 SVGEGT. Trimming removed 11 bases at V and 3 bases at J, with 11 bases between. The CDR3 region is CASTTFYEQYF. As DNA, the CDR3 is TGTGCCTCCACGACCTTCTACGAGCAGTACTTC.

CDR3 amino acids: CSARDPGGGLNTEAFF. In DNA form, the CDR3 reads TGCAGTGCTAGAGATCCCGGGGGGGGATTGAACACTGAAGCTTTCTTT. The V and J genes are TRBV20-1 and TRBJ1-1, with a possible D match to TRBD1 (5 bases). Trimming removed 0 bases from V and 0 bases from J, with 14 bases in between. Germline V gene data show CDR1 as DFQATT and CDR2 as SNEGSKA (reference sequence). The CDR3 is 16 residues long.

About this clonotype itself: Since no conserved phenylalanine or tryptophan closes the CDR3, a read error is the likely cause. The chain combines TRBV12-3 or TRBV12-4 with TRBJ2-5; TRBD2 aligns across 10 bases. The CDR3 is 16 amino acids. The V gene end was trimmed by 3 bases and the J gene end by 5 bases; junction bases not matched to a gene: 9. CDR3 in DNA: TGTGCCAGCAGTTTGAGGAGCGGGGGGGCCGGTGAGACCCAGTACTAC. It encodes CASSLRSGGAGETQYY.